One and the same sample provided the 9 T cell receptor beta chains below, sequenced in a study of T cells in Graves' hyperthyroidism and ophthalmopathy. It was RNA transcripts that yielded the amplified TCR beta CDR3 regions. When the TCR CDR3 underwent first-round RT-PCR, the HTBI primer set was used. TCRdb fed the multiplex PCR reads into MiXCR, producing one record per CDR3 protein. Found here are 350,000 to 400,000 distinct CDR3 sequences, around 20% of them singletons; the top ten hold over 35%. The specimen sequenced was blood. The receptors stem from a man between 18 and 35 years old with Graves' ophthalmopathy.

This clonotype was observed many times. The rearrangement links TRBV7-9 to TRBJ2-4; 8 bases are a match to TRBD2. V lost 1 base and J lost 8; bases outside the gene matches: 7. Germline V lookup: CDR1 SEHNR, CDR2 FQNEAQ (reference sequence). The CDR3 runs to 15 residues. The CDR3 DNA sequence: TGTGCCAGCAGCTTAGACGCGGGGGGAAGGGACATTCAGTACTTC. It codes for CASSLDAGGRDIQYF.

The V gene is TRBV10-3, the J gene TRBJ1-1; D is undetermined. The germline V gene encodes CDR1 ENHRY and CDR2 SYGVKD. CDR3 size: 13 residues. Trimming removed 4 bases from V and 4 bases from J, with 10 bases in between. The CDR3 region has the DNA TGTGCCATCAGTGGAATTTCCGGCACTGAAGCTTTCTTT. This encodes CAISGISGTEAFF.

This chain links TRBV28 with TRBJ2-1; 11 nucleotides align to TRBD1. The J segment lost 5 bases and the V segment lost 5 bases, leaving 8 bases of the junction unmatched. The CDR3 is made up of 16 amino acids. Germline V lookup: CDR1 MDHEN, CDR2 SYDVKM. The CDR3 spells CASSRPGTGGNNEQFF. Here the CDR3 DNA reads TGTGCCAGCAGTCGCCCCGGGACAGGGGGTAACAATGAGCAGTTCTTC.

The sample holds one count of this clonotype. A read error may explain this, as a much larger clone is one base away. The V gene is TRBV6-5, the J gene TRBJ2-5; perhaps D is TRBD1 or TRBD2 (6 bases each). V lost 3 bases, J lost 4 bases, and 18 bases lay in between. Germline values: CDR1 MNHEY, CDR2 SVGAGI. The length of the CDR3 is 16 residues. The CDR3 loop is CASSYGDGGLRETQYF. The CDR3 DNA follows: TGTGCCAGCAGTTATGGTGACGGGGGCCTCAGAGAGACCCAGTACTTC.

This sequence joins TRBV7-8 and TRBJ2-1; 10 nucleotides match TRBD2. The CDR3 is 15 amino acids. V trimming: 9 bases; J trimming: 7 bases; junction bases outside the gene matches: 12. Germline V gene lookup returns CDR1 SGHVS and CDR2 FQNEAQ. The CDR3 DNA sequence: TGTGCCAGTAGTACCGGGGCTAGCGGGGGAAATGAGCAGTTCTTC. Protein: CASSTGASGGNEQFF.

With regard to this clonotype: The CDR3 end shows no conserved phenylalanine or tryptophan, and so a read error is likely. The DNA is omitted, as the CDR3 cannot be located on it reliably, and the CDR3 follows TCRdb's listing. The genes are TRBV7-3 and TRBJ2-4; the table calls TRBD1, which could not be checked here. Germline V gives CDR1 SGHTA, CDR2 FQGTGA. With termini counted, the CDR3 has 8 amino acids. The chain's CDR3 is CASSSGQG.

The sample holds many counts of this clonotype. V usage is TRBV5-1 and J usage is TRBJ2-7; D gene unclear. The CDR3 contains 13 residues. CDR1 is SGHRS and CDR2 is YFSETQ in the germline V gene. Trimming stripped 2 bases from V and 5 bases from J, with 11 bases between. For the CDR3, the DNA is TGCGCCAGCAGCTTCAATATTCTAGACGAGCAGTACTTC. Amino acids: CASSFNILDEQYF.

Turning to this clonotype: This may come from a read error, since a much larger clone is one base off. In this CDR3 the conserved last residue, phenylalanine or tryptophan, is missing, so a read error is likely. V is TRBV2 and J is TRBJ2-1, with TRBD1 identical over 9 bases. Germline CDR1 and CDR2: SNHLY and FYNNEI. The CDR3 runs to 18 residues. The V and J ends lost 5 bases and 5 bases, in that order; junction bases with no gene match: 16. The CDR3 DNA reads as TGTGCCAGCAGTTCCAGCCCTCCTGACAGGGGGGACGACAATGAGCAGTTCTCC. It codes for CASSSSPPDRGDDNEQFS.

J is TRBJ2-1 and V is TRBV10-3; 8 bases align to TRBD1. V was pared by 10 bases and J by 7 bases, with 6 bases of the junction left unmatched. Germline CDR1 is ENHRY and CDR2 is SYGVKD. The CDR3 spans 12 residues. This CDR3 is CATRTGSNEQFF. As DNA, the CDR3 is TGTGCCACCAGGACAGGGAGTAATGAGCAGTTCTTC.